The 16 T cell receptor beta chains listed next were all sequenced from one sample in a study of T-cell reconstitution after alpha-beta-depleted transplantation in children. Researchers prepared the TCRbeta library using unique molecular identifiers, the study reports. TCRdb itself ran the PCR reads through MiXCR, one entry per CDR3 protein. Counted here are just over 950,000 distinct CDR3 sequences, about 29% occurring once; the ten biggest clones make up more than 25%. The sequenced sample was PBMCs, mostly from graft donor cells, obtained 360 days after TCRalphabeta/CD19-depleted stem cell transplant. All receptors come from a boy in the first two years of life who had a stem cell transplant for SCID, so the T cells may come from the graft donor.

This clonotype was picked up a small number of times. CDR3 residues: CSVRQADTGELFF. CDR3 nucleotides: TGCAGCGTCAGACAGGCCGACACCGGGGAGCTGTTTTTT. The chain combines TRBV29-1 with TRBJ2-2; D may be TRBD1 (6 bases). The ends were cut back, 6 bases at V and 3 bases at J, with 11 bases in the middle. The CDR3 is 13 amino acids. In germline, CDR1 is SQVTM, CDR2 ANQGSEA.

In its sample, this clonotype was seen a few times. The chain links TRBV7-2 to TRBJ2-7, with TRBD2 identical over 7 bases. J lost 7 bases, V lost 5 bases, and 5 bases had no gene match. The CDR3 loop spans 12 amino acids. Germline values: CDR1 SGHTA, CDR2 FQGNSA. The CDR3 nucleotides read TGTGCCAGCAGCCACCCCGGGGGGGAGCAGTACTTC. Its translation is CASSHPGGEQYF.

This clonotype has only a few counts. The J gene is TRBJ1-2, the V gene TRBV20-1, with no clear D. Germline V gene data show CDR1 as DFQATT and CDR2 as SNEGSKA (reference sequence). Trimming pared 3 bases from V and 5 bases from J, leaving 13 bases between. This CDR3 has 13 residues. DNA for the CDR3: TGCAGTGCTAGGGGTGGGAAGGAGTATGGCTACACCTTC. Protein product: CSARGGKEYGYTF.

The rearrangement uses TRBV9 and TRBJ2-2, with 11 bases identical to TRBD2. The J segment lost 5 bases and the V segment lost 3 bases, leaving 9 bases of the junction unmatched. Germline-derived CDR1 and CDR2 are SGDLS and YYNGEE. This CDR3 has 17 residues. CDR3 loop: CASSGGTSGGSTGELFF. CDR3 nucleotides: TGTGCCAGCAGCGGAGGGACTAGCGGTGGGTCGACCGGGGAGCTGTTTTTT.

In nucleotides, the CDR3 is TGTGCCAGCAGCTCACGGGGGGGCCGGTACAATGAGCAGTTCTTC. Translated: CASSSRGGRYNEQFF. The J gene is TRBJ2-1, the V gene TRBV9; TRBD2 matches at 8 bases. Germline CDR1 and CDR2: SGDLS and YYNGEE. This CDR3 region has 15 residues. Trimming at V came to 4 bases and at J to 4 bases, leaving 7 bases not matched to a gene. The full variable domain, completed using reference TRBV9 and TRBJ2-1, is DSGVTQTPKHLITATGQRVTLRCSPRSGDLSVYWYQQSLDQGLQFLIQYYNGEERAKGNILERFSAQQFPDLHSELNLSSLELGDSALYFCASSSRGGRYNEQFFGPGTRLTVL.

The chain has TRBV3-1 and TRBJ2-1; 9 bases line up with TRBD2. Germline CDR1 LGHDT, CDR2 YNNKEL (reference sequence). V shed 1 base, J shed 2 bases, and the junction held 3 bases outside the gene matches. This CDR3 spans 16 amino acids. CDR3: CASSQGAGGTYNEQFF. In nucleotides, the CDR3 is TGTGCCAGCAGCCAAGGGGCGGGGGGGACCTACAATGAGCAGTTCTTC.

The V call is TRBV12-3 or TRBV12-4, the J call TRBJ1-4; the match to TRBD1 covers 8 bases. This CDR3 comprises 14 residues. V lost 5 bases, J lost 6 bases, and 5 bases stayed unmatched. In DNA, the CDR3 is TGTGCCAGCAGTCGCAGGGGGCGCGATGAAAAACTGTTTTTT. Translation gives CASSRRGRDEKLFF.

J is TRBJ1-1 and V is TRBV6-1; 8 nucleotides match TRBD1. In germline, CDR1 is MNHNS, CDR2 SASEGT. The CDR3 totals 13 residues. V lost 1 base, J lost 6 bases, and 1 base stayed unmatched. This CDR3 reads CASSEVTGAEAFF. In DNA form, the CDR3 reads TGTGCCAGCAGTGAAGTGACAGGGGCTGAAGCTTTCTTT.

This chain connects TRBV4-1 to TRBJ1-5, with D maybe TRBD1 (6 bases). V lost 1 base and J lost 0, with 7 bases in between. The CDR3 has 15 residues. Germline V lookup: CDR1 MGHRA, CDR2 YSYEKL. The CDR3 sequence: CASSQGQDSNQPQHF. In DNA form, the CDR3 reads TGCGCCAGCAGCCAAGGACAGGATAGCAATCAGCCCCAGCATTTT.

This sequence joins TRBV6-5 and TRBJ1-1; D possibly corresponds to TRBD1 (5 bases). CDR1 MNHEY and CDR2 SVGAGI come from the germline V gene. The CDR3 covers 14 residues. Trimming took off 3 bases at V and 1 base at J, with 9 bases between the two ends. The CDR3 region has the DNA TGTGCCAGCAGTTATAGGCAGGGGAACACTGAAGCTTTCTTT. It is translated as CASSYRQGNTEAFF.

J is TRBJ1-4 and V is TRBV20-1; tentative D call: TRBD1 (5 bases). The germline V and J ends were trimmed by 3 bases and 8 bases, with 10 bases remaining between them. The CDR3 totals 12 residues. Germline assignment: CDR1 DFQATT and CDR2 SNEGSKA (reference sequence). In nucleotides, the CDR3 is TGCAGTGCTAGTGTTGCAGGGGAAAAACTGTTTTTT. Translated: CSASVAGEKLFF.

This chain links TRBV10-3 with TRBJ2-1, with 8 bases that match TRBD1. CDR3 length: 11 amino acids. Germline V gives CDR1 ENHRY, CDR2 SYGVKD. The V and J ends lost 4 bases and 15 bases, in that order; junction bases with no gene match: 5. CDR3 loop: CAISAGQDRFF. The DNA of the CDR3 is TGTGCCATCAGTGCGGGACAGGATCGGTTCTTC.

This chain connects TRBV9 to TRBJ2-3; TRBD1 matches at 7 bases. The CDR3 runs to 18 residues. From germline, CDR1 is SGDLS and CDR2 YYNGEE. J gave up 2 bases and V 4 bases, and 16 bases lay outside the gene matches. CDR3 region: CASSPNKDRALSTDTQYF. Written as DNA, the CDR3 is TGTGCCAGCAGCCCTAACAAAGACAGGGCCCTATCCACAGATACGCAGTATTTT.

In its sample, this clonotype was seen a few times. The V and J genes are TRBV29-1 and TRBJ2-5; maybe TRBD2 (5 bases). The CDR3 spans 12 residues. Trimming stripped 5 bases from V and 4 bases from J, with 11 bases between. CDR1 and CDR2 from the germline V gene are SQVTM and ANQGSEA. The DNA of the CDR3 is TGCAGCGTTCGGACGGGGAGAGAGACCCAGTACTTC. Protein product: CSVRTGRETQYF.

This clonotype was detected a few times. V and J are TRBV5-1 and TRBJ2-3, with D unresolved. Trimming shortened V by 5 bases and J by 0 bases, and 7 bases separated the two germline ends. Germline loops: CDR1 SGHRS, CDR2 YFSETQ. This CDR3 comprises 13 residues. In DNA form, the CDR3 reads TGCGCCAGCAGTACTGGCAGCACAGATACGCAGTATTTT. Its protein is CASSTGSTDTQYF.

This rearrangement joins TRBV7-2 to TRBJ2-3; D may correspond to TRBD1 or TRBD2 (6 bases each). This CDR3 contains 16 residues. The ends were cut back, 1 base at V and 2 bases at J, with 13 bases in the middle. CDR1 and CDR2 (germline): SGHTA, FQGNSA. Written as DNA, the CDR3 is TGTGCCAGCAGCTTAGTTGGGGGGCCTCTCACAGATACGCAGTATTTT. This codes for CASSLVGGPLTDTQYF.